A single sample is the source of the 20 T cell receptor beta chains below, sequenced in a study of T cell responses to AZD1222 COVID-19 vaccine (dated by TCRdb to the early 2020s). This specimen's time point label, per the study, means: about 28 days (+/-7) after the second vaccine dose. Libraries were built with the immunoSEQ multiplex PCR assay. TCRdb took this table from immuneACCESS and kept in-frame rearrangements with V and J called. Such tables lack part of the clones; where checked against another copy, unresolved V genes explain under half of the gap, and the rest is unexplained. The sample records 150,000 to 160,000 clones, more than 85% of which are singletons. The ten most abundant clones make up approximately 1.5% of the sample. The material was peripheral blood, obtained 28 days after the second AZD1222 dose. These receptors originate from an adult who received the AZD1222 COVID-19 vaccine.

The gene calls are TRBV28 and TRBJ1-2, with D possibly TRBD1 on 6 matching bases. The CDR3 has 14 amino acids. With 6 bases removed from V and 6 bases from J, the gap between germline ends came to 17 bases. CDR1 is MDHEN and CDR2 is SYDVKM in the germline V gene. CDR3 loop: CASSPLGALNGYTF. CDR3 nucleotides: TGTGCCAGCAGCCCCTTGGGGGCGCTTAATGGCTACACCTTC.

This clone was counted many times. The chain carries TRBV14 and TRBJ2-3; 10 nucleotides match TRBD2. This CDR3 contains 16 residues. J lost 1 base, V lost 5 bases, and 6 bases had no gene match. CDR1 is SGHDN and CDR2 is FVKESK in the germline V gene. CDR3 region: CASSSPGLARTDTQYF. The DNA for the CDR3 is TGTGCCAGCAGCTCGCCGGGACTAGCGCGCACAGATACGCAGTATTTT.

The CDR3 loop reads CASSPPNTDGEQFF. CDR3 nucleotide sequence: TGCGCCAGCAGCCCCCCCAATACGGACGGGGAGCAGTTCTTC. The chain employs TRBV5-1 and TRBJ2-1; D is undetermined. Germline loops: CDR1 SGHRS, CDR2 YFSETQ. Trimming removed 4 bases from V and 10 bases from J, with 18 bases in between. The CDR3 sequence is 14 residues long. The variable domain in full, completed from reference TRBV5-1 and TRBJ2-1, reads KAGVTQTPRYLIKTRGQQVTLSCSPISGHRSVSWYQQTPGQGLQFLFEYFSETQRNKGNFPGRFSGRQFSNSRSEMNVSTLELGDSALYLCASSPPNTDGEQFFGPGTRLTVL.

This clone is a singleton in its sample. The chain combines TRBV3-1 (or the pseudogene TRBV3-2) with TRBJ1-1; D gene ambiguous. The CDR3 extends over 16 amino acids. Germline V lookup: CDR1 LGHDT, CDR2 YNNKEL (reference sequence). The V end lost 0 bases, the J end lost 7 bases, and 18 bases lay between the germline ends. In nucleotides, the CDR3 is TGTGCCAGCAGCCAAGAACCATCCCGGTCACGCCTTGAAGCTTTCTTT. Protein product: CASSQEPSRSRLEAFF.

This rearrangement joins TRBV6-5 to TRBJ1-6, with D perhaps matching TRBD1 (5 bases). Germline V gene lookup returns CDR1 MNHEY and CDR2 SVGAGI. The CDR3 consists of 15 residues. V gave up 2 bases and J gave up 9 bases, with 14 bases separating them. CDR3 nucleotide sequence: TGTGCCAGCAGTTACGGCCAGGGAGTAAGTTCACCCCTCCACTTT. It specifies CASSYGQGVSSPLHF.

This chain connects TRBV29-1 to TRBJ2-5; D not resolved. The V end lost 5 bases, the J end lost 1 base, and 14 bases lay between the germline ends. The CDR3 extends over 14 amino acids. Per germline, CDR1 SQVTM and CDR2 ANQGSEA. CDR3: CSVCWEGLQETQYF. The CDR3 coding sequence is TGCAGCGTTTGCTGGGAAGGTCTCCAAGAGACCCAGTACTTC.

The chain combines TRBV6-6 with TRBJ1-6; D remains ambiguous. The CDR3 is 14 amino acids. Trimming stripped 8 bases from V and 4 bases from J, with 12 bases between. Per germline, CDR1 MNHNY and CDR2 SVGAGI (reference sequence). The CDR3 DNA sequence: TGTGCCAGCTACCCCGGCTGGTATAATTCACCCCTCCACTTT. The encoded protein is CASYPGWYNSPLHF.

V and J are TRBV28 and TRBJ2-3; TRBD2 aligns across 12 bases. Per the germline V gene, CDR1 is MDHEN and CDR2 is SYDVKM. V shed 6 bases, J shed 4 bases, and the junction held 5 bases outside the gene matches. CDR3 length: 15 amino acids. CDR3 in amino acids: CASRTGLAGPDTQYF. The CDR3 DNA reads as TGTGCCAGCAGGACGGGACTAGCGGGCCCAGATACGCAGTATTTT.

J is TRBJ2-7 and V is TRBV19; weak D call: TRBD1 (5 bases). This CDR3 contains 15 residues. From germline, CDR1 is LNHDA and CDR2 SQIVND (reference sequence). The ends were cut back, 9 bases at V and 2 bases at J, with 20 bases in the middle. In DNA form, the CDR3 reads TGTGCCAGAACATCCACAGGCTTCATCGCCTACGAGCAGTACTTC. This encodes CARTSTGFIAYEQYF.

A few counts support this clone. This chain connects TRBV5-5 to TRBJ2-3; TRBD2 aligns across 15 bases. CDR1 and CDR2 from the germline V gene are SGHKS and YYEKEE (reference sequence). The CDR3 spans 16 residues. V dropped 3 bases and J dropped 6; count of bases not matched to a gene: 5. Written as DNA, the CDR3 is TGTGCCAGCAGCTCTGGAGGGACTAGCGGGAGGGATACGCAGTATTTT. Translating it yields CASSSGGTSGRDTQYF.

The J gene is TRBJ1-2, the V gene TRBV15; D uncertain. Trimming pared 1 base from V and 4 bases from J, leaving 4 bases between. CDR1 and CDR2 from the germline V gene are LNHNV and YYDKDF (reference sequence). This CDR3 contains 12 residues. CDR3 nucleotide sequence: TGTGCCACCAGCAGAGCTACCTATGGCTACACCTTC. Residues: CATSRATYGYTF.

The gene calls are TRBV10-3 and TRBJ1-2; TRBD1 matches 8 bases. The germline CDR1 and CDR2 sequences are ENHRY and SYGVKD. The V segment lost 8 bases and the J segment 2 bases; nucleotides outside the gene matches: 10. The CDR3 length is 15 residues. The CDR3 loop is CAIGFSWTGNYGYTF. In DNA, the CDR3 is TGTGCCATCGGATTTTCCTGGACAGGGAACTATGGCTACACCTTC.

This clone was observed a single time. V usage is TRBV4-2 and J usage is TRBJ1-4; 7 bases are a match to TRBD1. Germline lookup yields CDR1 LGHNA and CDR2 YNFKEQ. The CDR3 is 17 amino acids. The V segment lost 2 bases and the J segment 0 bases; nucleotides outside the gene matches: 6. This CDR3 reads CASSQLGQQTTNEKLFF. The CDR3, as DNA: TGTGCCAGCAGCCAACTGGGACAGCAAACAACTAATGAAAAACTGTTTTTT.

The rearrangement joins TRBV10-1 to TRBJ2-1; 8 positions agree with TRBD2. V gave up 6 bases and J gave up 3 bases; unmatched junction bases: 16. Germline CDR1 WNHNN, CDR2 SYGVQD (reference sequence). This CDR3 has 18 amino acids. The CDR3 here is CASSKAGVTSEVYNEQFF. The CDR3, as DNA: TGCGCCAGCAGCAAAGCGGGAGTCACATCAGAGGTCTACAATGAGCAGTTCTTC.

V and J are TRBV7-8 and TRBJ2-2; 7 nucleotides match TRBD1. The CDR3 length is 16 residues. Germline V lookup: CDR1 SGHVS, CDR2 FQNEAQ. V lost 7 bases, J lost 1 base, and 9 bases stayed unmatched. The CDR3 bases are TGTGCCAGCAACCCCCCGGGACAGCTGAACACCGGGGAGCTGTTTTTT. It yields the protein CASNPPGQLNTGELFF. Based on the CDR3 plus reference TRBV7-8 and TRBJ2-2, the full variable domain is GAGVSQSPRYKVAKRGQDVALRCDPISGHVSLFWYQQALGQGPEFLTYFQNEAQLDKSGLPSDRFFAERPEGSVSTLKIQRTQQEDSAVYLCASNPPGQLNTGELFFGEGSRLTVL.

This rearrangement joins TRBV5-1 to TRBJ1-1, with TRBD1 matching 7 bases. After removal of 4 bases from V and 0 bases from J, the junction contained 3 bases not matched to a gene. CDR3 length: 14 amino acids. Germline V lookup: CDR1 SGHRS, CDR2 YFSETQ. In DNA form, the CDR3 reads TGCGCCAGCAGCCAGGGACAGATGAACACTGAAGCTTTCTTT. Translation gives CASSQGQMNTEAFF.

This chain joins TRBV20-1 and TRBJ2-5, with no clear D. Trimming cost V 5 bases and J 3 bases, with 4 bases left between them. Germline V gene data show CDR1 as DFQATT and CDR2 as SNEGSKA (reference sequence). This CDR3 contains 10 residues. Here the CDR3 reads CSALKETQYF. CDR3 sequence (DNA): TGCAGTGCTTTAAAAGAGACCCAGTACTTC.

This clone turned up a few times. The V gene is TRBV11-2, the J gene TRBJ2-5; 8 bases align to TRBD2. Germline CDR1 is SGHAT and CDR2 is FQNNGV. CDR3 length: 13 residues. Unmatched junction bases numbered 1, after V lost 3 bases and J lost 4 bases. For the CDR3, the DNA is TGTGCCAGCAGCTTCGGGACTAGAGAGACCCAGTACTTC. It is translated as CASSFGTRETQYF.

This sequence joins TRBV24-1 and TRBJ2-5; 7 bases map to TRBD2. J lost 4 bases, V lost 5 bases, and 3 bases had no gene match. The CDR3 extends over 13 amino acids. The germline CDR1 and CDR2 sequences are KGHDR and SFDVKD. The CDR3 region is CATSARGGETQYF. Here the CDR3 DNA reads TGTGCCACCAGTGCCCGCGGGGGAGAGACCCAGTACTTC.

This clone was seen just once. The genes are TRBV3-1 (or the pseudogene TRBV3-2) and TRBJ2-1; 16 bases agree with TRBD2. The CDR3 is 20 amino acids. Trimming cost V 0 bases and J 4 bases; bases outside gene matches: 9. Per the germline V gene, CDR1 is LGHDT and CDR2 is YNNKEL (reference sequence). CDR3 nucleotide sequence: TGTGCCAGCAGCCAAGAGTGGGGACTAGCGGGAGGGTTTGGGTACAATGAGCAGTTCTTC. Encoded protein: CASSQEWGLAGGFGYNEQFF.